These 32 T cell receptor beta chains were sequenced from one sample in a study of cytomegalovirus exposure and HLA in healthy donors. Primers: 60 Vbeta forward and 13 Jbeta reverse. Assay: immunoSEQ multiplex PCR; the TCRdb copy retains only in-frame clones and omits some. The sample comprises over 130,000 clones, 65% to 85% of which are singletons, and 2% to 2.5% rests with the top ten. Sequencing was carried out using PBMCs. Receptors were obtained from a man aged 45 to 65 in good health and CMV-seronegative.

The chain combines TRBV7-9 with TRBJ2-7; 14 nucleotides line up with TRBD2. Germline V gene sequence: CDR1 SEHNR, CDR2 FQNEAQ (reference sequence). This CDR3 spans 18 amino acids. The V segment lost 5 bases and the J segment 0 bases; nucleotides outside the gene matches: 9. The CDR3, as DNA: TGTGCCAGCAGCCGGGGACTAGCGGGAGTCCAGGGCTCCTACGAGCAGTACTTC. It codes for CASSRGLAGVQGSYEQYF.

This chain uses TRBV9 with TRBJ2-2; 11 positions match TRBD2. The CDR3 loop spans 15 amino acids. Germline CDR1 reads SGDLS; CDR2 reads YYNGEE. J gave up 4 bases and V 4 bases, and 3 bases lay outside the gene matches. The CDR3 region is CASSSSGRITGELFF. In DNA form, the CDR3 reads TGTGCCAGCAGCTCTAGCGGGAGGATCACCGGGGAGCTGTTTTTT.

For this clone: In the same sample, other DNA sequences code for this CDR3. This chain connects TRBV28 to TRBJ2-2; 9 nucleotides line up with TRBD1. This CDR3 has 16 amino acids. Germline V lookup: CDR1 MDHEN, CDR2 SYDVKM. Trimming took 6 bases from V and 5 from J; bases not matched to a gene: 10. The CDR3, as DNA: TGTGCCAGCAGCCCCCCGGGACAGGGAGGAACCGGGGAGCTGTTTTTT. The encoded protein is CASSPPGQGGTGELFF.

The chain is built from TRBV10-1 and TRBJ2-1; D might be TRBD1 (6 bases). Per germline, CDR1 WNHNN and CDR2 SYGVQD (reference sequence). V gave up 0 bases and J gave up 6 bases, with 6 bases separating them. This CDR3 has 13 residues. The CDR3 DNA reads as TGCGCCAGCAGTGAGTCACAGGGCAATGAGCAGTTCTTC. Its protein product is CASSESQGNEQFF.

The genes are TRBV19 and TRBJ2-1; 8 nucleotides align to TRBD2. V shed 0 bases, J shed 5 bases, and the junction held 9 bases outside the gene matches. From germline, CDR1 is LNHDA and CDR2 SQIVND (reference sequence). The CDR3 has 17 amino acids. CDR3: CASSIDGAGGHDNEQFF. The CDR3 nucleotides are TGTGCCAGTAGTATAGATGGGGCGGGGGGCCACGACAATGAGCAGTTCTTC.

This sequence joins TRBV2 and TRBJ1-2, with D unclear. CDR3 size: 15 residues. Trimming left V 1 base short and J 8 bases short, with 17 bases between. Germline V CDR1 and CDR2: SNHLY, FYNNEI. The CDR3 DNA sequence: TGTGCCAGCAGTGAAGTTTGGGGAAGCCGCGGGGGCTACACCTTC. Amino acids: CASSEVWGSRGGYTF.

This CDR3 is CASSVSGGPQPQHF. CDR3 nucleotides: TGTGCCAGCAGTGTATCCGGGGGGCCTCAGCCCCAGCATTTT. This sequence joins TRBV6-1 and TRBJ1-5, with D tentatively TRBD1 (6 bases). Trimming removed 4 bases from V and 6 bases from J, with 13 bases in between. CDR1 is MNHNS and CDR2 is SASEGT in the germline V gene. The length of the CDR3 is 14 residues.

The J gene is TRBJ1-3, the V gene TRBV7-9; possibly TRBD1 for D (5 bases). The V gene lost 1 base and the J gene lost 0 bases, with 13 bases spanning the gap. CDR3 length: 17 residues. CDR1 and CDR2 (germline): SEHNR, FQNEAQ (reference sequence). This CDR3 reads CASSLVSTGGSGNTIYF. The DNA of the CDR3 is TGTGCCAGCAGCTTAGTTTCCACCGGGGGCTCTGGAAACACCATATATTTT. Filled out from reference TRBV7-9 and TRBJ1-3, the complete variable domain reads DTGVSQNPRHKITKRGQNVTFRCDPISEHNRLYWYRQTLGQGPEFLTYFQNEAQLEKSRLLSDRFSAERPKGSFSTLEIQRTEQGDSAMYLCASSLVSTGGSGNTIYFGEGSWLTVV.

The genes are TRBV29-1 and TRBJ1-1; D not certain. The CDR3 runs 15 residues. V was pared by 4 bases and J by 1 base, with 16 bases between. Looked up from germline, CDR1 is SQVTM and CDR2 is ANQGSEA. As DNA, the CDR3 is TGCAGCGTTGGAGGAGCCGGGAGGGAGAACACTGAAGCTTTCTTT. As protein: CSVGGAGRENTEAFF.

This rearrangement joins TRBV9 to TRBJ1-1; the match to TRBD1 covers 7 bases. Unmatched junction bases numbered 6, after V lost 2 bases and J lost 8 bases. This CDR3 has 13 amino acids. Germline V gene data show CDR1 as SGDLS and CDR2 as YYNGEE. The CDR3 region is CASSVKYRGEAFF. The CDR3 coding sequence is TGTGCCAGCAGCGTTAAATACAGGGGCGAAGCTTTCTTT. Using reference TRBV9 and TRBJ1-1 for the parts outside the CDR3, the full variable domain is DSGVTQTPKHLITATGQRVTLRCSPRSGDLSVYWYQQSLDQGLQFLIQYYNGEERAKGNILERFSAQQFPDLHSELNLSSLELGDSALYFCASSVKYRGEAFFGQGTRLTVV.

V gene TRBV6-1 combines with J gene TRBJ1-1; TRBD1 agrees at 7 bases. Per germline, CDR1 MNHNS and CDR2 SASEGT. Trimming cost V 7 bases and J 1 base; bases outside gene matches: 6. This CDR3 is 14 amino acids long. CDR3 residues: CASTEGQRNTEAFF. The CDR3 bases are TGTGCCAGCACCGAGGGACAGAGGAACACTGAAGCTTTCTTT.

The V call is TRBV9, the J call TRBJ2-7, with TRBD1 matching 12 bases. CDR1 and CDR2 from the germline V gene are SGDLS and YYNGEE. The trim removed 4 bases at V and 6 bases at J, leaving 11 bases unmatched. The length of the CDR3 is 16 residues. CDR3 nucleotide sequence: TGTGCCAGCAGCACAGGTGTAGGGACAGGGGGCCTCGAGCAGTACTTC. Translation gives CASSTGVGTGGLEQYF.

This chain uses TRBV5-4 with TRBJ1-3; D perhaps matches TRBD1 (6 bases). Germline V gene lookup returns CDR1 SGHNT and CDR2 YYREEE (reference sequence). Trimming shortened V by 4 bases and J by 4 bases, and 12 bases separated the two germline ends. The CDR3 consists of 14 residues. The CDR3: CASSPGGLGNTIYF. As DNA, the CDR3 is TGTGCCAGCAGCCCGGGGGGGCTAGGAAACACCATATATTTT.

CDR3 DNA sequence: TGTGCCAGCAGCTACCGGGACAGGGGAACCGATGGCTACACCTTC. Protein product: CASSYRDRGTDGYTF. This sequence joins TRBV7-2 and TRBJ1-2, with 10 bases aligning to TRBD1. Unmatched junction bases numbered 8, after V lost 4 bases and J lost 6 bases. In germline, CDR1 is SGHTA, CDR2 FQGNSA. This CDR3 comprises 15 residues.

The chain couples TRBV5-4 to TRBJ2-7, with TRBD1 matching 8 bases. The length of the CDR3 is 15 residues. Germline loops: CDR1 SGHNT, CDR2 YYREEE (reference sequence). Losses at the gene ends were 2 bases for V and 1 base for J; bases not matched to a gene: 5. In DNA, the CDR3 is TGTGCCAGCAGCTTTGCCGGGACAGGATCCTACGAGCAGTACTTC. Its protein is CASSFAGTGSYEQYF.

Only one count was recorded for this clone. The chain carries TRBV28 and TRBJ2-7; D is perhaps TRBD1 (5 bases). Germline V CDR1 and CDR2: MDHEN, SYDVKM. The CDR3 is made up of 14 amino acids. V was trimmed by 2 bases and J by 2 bases, leaving 10 bases between them. CDR3 sequence (DNA): TGTGCCAGCAGTTTAGGGAAGGGGACCTACGAGCAGTACTTC. As protein: CASSLGKGTYEQYF.

The chain carries TRBV5-5 and TRBJ1-5; 7 bases fit TRBD1. Trimming cost V 2 bases and J 3 bases; bases outside gene matches: 8. This CDR3 region has 16 residues. Germline V gene sequence: CDR1 SGHKS, CDR2 YYEKEE (reference sequence). The CDR3 coding sequence is TGTGCCAGCAGCTTAACAGGGACAGAAAACAATCAGCCCCAGCATTTT. Translating it yields CASSLTGTENNQPQHF.

The V gene is TRBV7-2, the J gene TRBJ1-5; 7 bases fit TRBD1. CDR3 size: 15 residues. Germline V gene lookup returns CDR1 SGHTA and CDR2 FQGNSA. With V trimmed by 5 bases and J by 3 bases, 7 bases remained unmatched. CDR3 sequence reads: CASSPGQSNNQPQHF. CDR3 in DNA: TGTGCCAGCAGCCCGGGACAGTCGAACAATCAGCCCCAGCATTTT.

The chain joins TRBV30 to TRBJ2-1, with 9 positions matching TRBD2. The junction had 9 bases not matched to a gene; V was cut back by 1 base and J by 2 bases. The CDR3 covers 17 residues. CDR1 is GTSNPN and CDR2 is SVGIG in the germline V gene (reference sequence). The CDR3 bases are TGTGCCTGGAGTGGAGCGGGGGGCACCCGTGCCTACAATGAGCAGTTCTTC. This gives the protein CAWSGAGGTRAYNEQFF. Filled out from reference TRBV30 and TRBJ2-1, the complete variable domain reads SQTIHQWPATLVQPVGSPLSLECTVEGTSNPNLYWYRQAAGRGLQLLFYSVGIGQISSEVPQNLSASRPQDRQFILSSKKLLLSDSGFYLCAWSGAGGTRAYNEQFFGPGTRLTVL.

The table lists this clone with a few counts. The chain joins TRBV4-1 to TRBJ1-2; D is possibly TRBD1 (5 bases). CDR1 and CDR2 from the germline V gene are MGHRA and YSYEKL. Trimming took off 0 bases at V and 5 bases at J, with 13 bases between the two ends. The CDR3 extends over 15 amino acids. CDR3 sequence: CASSQDQASGYGYTF. The CDR3 DNA sequence: TGCGCCAGCAGCCAAGACCAGGCCTCAGGGTATGGCTACACCTTC.

V is TRBV15 and J is TRBJ1-2, with 9 bases that match TRBD1. V dropped 0 bases and J dropped 6; count of bases not matched to a gene: 2. The CDR3 spans 14 residues. CDR1 and CDR2 from the germline V gene are LNHNV and YYDKDF (reference sequence). CDR3 sequence reads: CATSRDWDRDGYTF. Written as DNA, the CDR3 is TGTGCCACCAGCAGAGATTGGGACAGGGATGGCTACACCTTC.

The V gene is TRBV28, the J gene TRBJ1-1; D remains ambiguous. This CDR3 region has 13 residues. Trimming pared 5 bases from V and 1 base from J, leaving 8 bases between. Germline values: CDR1 MDHEN, CDR2 SYDVKM. Written as DNA, the CDR3 is TGTGCCAGCAGTACGGGATCGAACACTGAAGCTTTCTTT. Its translation: CASSTGSNTEAFF.

The chain has TRBV2 and TRBJ1-2; tentatively, D is TRBD1 (5 bases). The germline gives CDR1 SNHLY, CDR2 FYNNEI. The CDR3 consists of 14 residues. V shed 1 base and J shed 5 bases, with 11 bases lying between them. The CDR3 loop is CASSEVQVGYGYTF. The CDR3 DNA is TGTGCCAGCAGTGAAGTACAGGTTGGGTATGGCTACACCTTC. The variable domain in full, completed from reference TRBV2 and TRBJ1-2, reads EPEVTQTPSHQVTQMGQEVILRCVPISNHLYFYWYRQILGQKVEFLVSFYNNEISEKSEIFDDQFSVERPDGSNFTLKIRSTKLEDSAMYFCASSEVQVGYGYTFGSGTRLTVV.

J is TRBJ2-3 and V is TRBV29-1; D call uncertain. CDR3 size: 14 residues. The germline CDR1 and CDR2 sequences are SQVTM and ANQGSEA. The V gene lost 4 bases and the J gene lost 0 bases, with 11 bases spanning the gap. CDR3 DNA sequence: TGCAGCGTTGTCCACCTACCTAGCACAGATACGCAGTATTTT. Protein product: CSVVHLPSTDTQYF.

The table lists this clone with a few counts. The chain recombines TRBV6-1 with TRBJ2-3; the match to TRBD2 covers 13 bases. Losses at the gene ends were 4 bases for V and 5 bases for J; bases not matched to a gene: 3. CDR3 size: 15 residues. Germline-derived CDR1 and CDR2 are MNHNS and SASEGT. CDR3 in amino acids: CASSGTSGGKDTQYF. The CDR3, as DNA: TGTGCCAGCAGTGGGACTAGCGGGGGTAAAGATACGCAGTATTTT.

This chain links TRBV5-6 with TRBJ1-2; unclear D gene. V dropped 4 bases and J dropped 7 bases, with 11 bases sitting between them. The CDR3 loop spans 12 amino acids. Germline loops: CDR1 SGHDT, CDR2 YYEEEE. CDR3 loop: CASSAGFRGYTF. The CDR3 coding sequence is TGTGCCAGCAGCGCGGGGTTTCGTGGCTACACCTTC. The whole variable domain, remainder taken from reference TRBV5-6 and TRBJ1-2, is DAGVTQSPTHLIKTRGQQVTLRCSPKSGHDTVSWYQQALGQGPQFIFQYYEEEERQRGNFPDRFSGHQFPNYSSELNVNALLLGDSALYLCASSAGFRGYTFGSGTRLTVV.

The rearrangement joins TRBV7-7 to TRBJ2-3; 7 positions match TRBD1. The V gene end was trimmed by 5 bases and the J gene end by 4 bases; junction bases not matched to a gene: 3. The CDR3 consists of 13 residues. CDR1 is SSHAT and CDR2 is FNYEAQ in the germline V gene (reference sequence). Written as DNA, the CDR3 is TGTGCCAGCAGCACCGACAGGGCAGATACGCAGTATTTT. Encoded protein: CASSTDRADTQYF.

With respect to this clone: This same CDR3 is encoded by further DNA sequences in the sample. The CDR3: CASSVAPGNTNTEAFF. In DNA, the CDR3 is TGTGCCAGCAGCGTAGCCCCGGGTAATACGAACACTGAAGCTTTCTTT. The chain recombines TRBV9 with TRBJ1-1; D is unresolved. With 0 bases removed from V and 1 base from J, the gap between germline ends came to 13 bases. CDR1 is SGDLS and CDR2 is YYNGEE in the germline V gene. The length of the CDR3 is 16 residues.

The genes are TRBV27 and TRBJ1-2, with 7 bases fitting TRBD1. The CDR3 has 19 amino acids. Per the germline V gene, CDR1 is MNHEY and CDR2 is SMNVEV (reference sequence). V gave up 0 bases and J gave up 7 bases; unmatched junction bases: 20. CDR3 coding DNA: TGTGCCAGCAGTTTATCATTCAGGGGGTCTTTGAGCCTCATAAGTGGCTACACCTTC. Residues: CASSLSFRGSLSLISGYTF.

V usage is TRBV4-2 and J usage is TRBJ2-7; weak D call: TRBD2 (6 bases). V was trimmed by 5 bases and J by 3 bases, leaving 14 bases between them. There are 14 residues in the CDR3. Looked up from germline, CDR1 is LGHNA and CDR2 is YNFKEQ. The CDR3 region is CASSLGDSSYEQYF. The CDR3 nucleotides read TGTGCCAGCAGCTTGGGGGACTCGAGCTACGAGCAGTACTTC.

This chain joins TRBV5-1 and TRBJ1-2, with a weak D call TRBD1 (6 bases). Germline loops: CDR1 SGHRS, CDR2 YFSETQ. The V and J ends lost 5 bases and 3 bases respectively, with 17 bases between them. This CDR3 has 15 residues. CDR3 loop: CASSLTNREYYGYTF. The CDR3 DNA follows: TGCGCCAGCAGTTTAACCAACAGGGAGTACTATGGCTACACCTTC.

V is TRBV6-1 and J is TRBJ1-1; D gene ambiguous. Trimming cost V 0 bases and J 6 bases, with 5 bases left between them. This CDR3 has 12 amino acids. Germline CDR1 is MNHNS and CDR2 is SASEGT. CDR3 loop: CASSEARSEAFF. CDR3 coding DNA: TGTGCCAGCAGTGAAGCGCGGTCTGAAGCTTTCTTT.